The clone carrying this T cell receptor (beta chain) was picked up a small number of times. The authors' processing: Scientists estimated how many nucleated cells there were by amplifying reference gene primers. Sequencing was performed with immunoSEQ multiplex PCR; in TCRdb, only in-frame clones are kept and a portion is missing. The V and J calls and the clone size are those of that table, but D and trimming were determined from the DNA. The profile shows about 24,000 clones, about four fifths of them singletons. This sample is drawn from a study of blood T cell repertoires in COVID-19. The V gene's germline CDR1 is LNHDA and CDR2 SQIVND (reference sequence). Trimming pared 0 bases from V and 9 bases from J, leaving 9 bases between. The CDR3 consists of 13 residues. A Seattle source enrolled patients during active infection and followed them longitudinally.

J is TRBJ1-5 and V is TRBV19; D unresolved. The receptor was isolated from a man aged 45-65 years with COVID-19, enrolled during active disease. Sample: peripheral blood. DNA for the CDR3: TGTGCCAGTAGTATAGAGGGCCTCGGGCCCCAGCATTTT. Translated, it gives CASSIEGLGPQHF.